Each of the 26 T cell receptor beta chains below was sequenced from the same sample in a study of shared clonotypes between healthy human individuals. TCRdb keeps only in-frame clones here, not all; method: immunoSEQ multiplex PCR. The data show fewer than 1.8 million clones, approximately 98.5% seen once. The sample consisted of naive CD4+ T cells sorted from blood. The subset here: CD45RA+ positively selected. These receptors came from a man under 40 in good health.

This clone was counted once. V and J are TRBV2 and TRBJ2-1; 8 bases are a match to TRBD1. From germline, CDR1 is SNHLY and CDR2 FYNNEI. J was trimmed by 8 bases and V by 3 bases; bases with no gene match: 3. This CDR3 has 13 amino acids. CDR3 coding DNA: TGTGCCAGCAGTGAGGACAGGGTAGATGAGCAGTTCTTC. It encodes CASSEDRVDEQFF.

The V gene is TRBV7-9, the J gene TRBJ1-2; D is possibly TRBD1 (6 bases). The CDR3 runs to 15 residues. The V and J ends lost 4 bases and 1 base respectively, with 13 bases between them. In germline, CDR1 is SEHNR, CDR2 FQNEAQ (reference sequence). The CDR3: CASSSPGGGNYGYTF. CDR3 DNA: TGTGCCAGCAGCTCGCCGGGGGGCGGTAACTATGGCTACACCTTC. Full variable domain (remainder filled in from reference TRBV7-9 and TRBJ1-2): DTGVSQNPRHKITKRGQNVTFRCDPISEHNRLYWYRQTLGQGPEFLTYFQNEAQLEKSRLLSDRFSAERPKGSFSTLEIQRTEQGDSAMYLCASSSPGGGNYGYTFGSGTRLTVV.

V gene TRBV4-1 combines with J gene TRBJ2-1; the D gene is possibly TRBD2 (5 bases). Trimming removed 3 bases at V and 7 bases at J, with 7 bases between. Germline V gives CDR1 MGHRA, CDR2 YSYEKL. The CDR3 extends over 12 amino acids. CDR3 amino acids: CASSQLANEQFF. CDR3 nucleotide sequence: TGCGCCAGCAGCCAGCTAGCAAATGAGCAGTTCTTC.

The chain couples TRBV9 to TRBJ2-7, with 9 bases lining up with TRBD1. V shed 4 bases and J 5 bases; nucleotides not matched to a gene: 1. CDR1 and CDR2 (germline): SGDLS, YYNGEE. The CDR3 has 12 amino acids. The CDR3 protein is CASSTGGHEQYF. The CDR3 nucleotides are TGTGCCAGCAGCACAGGGGGCCACGAGCAGTACTTC. The whole variable domain, remainder taken from reference TRBV9 and TRBJ2-7, is DSGVTQTPKHLITATGQRVTLRCSPRSGDLSVYWYQQSLDQGLQFLIQYYNGEERAKGNILERFSAQQFPDLHSELNLSSLELGDSALYFCASSTGGHEQYFGPGTRLTVT.

This clone came up once. The chain links TRBV29-1 to TRBJ2-4, with D possibly TRBD1 on 5 matching bases. CDR1 and CDR2 (germline): SQVTM, ANQGSEA. The CDR3 is 12 residues long. Trimming pared 4 bases from V and 6 bases from J, leaving 10 bases between. The CDR3 DNA reads as TGCAGCGTTGGACAGCTCGGAAACATTCAGTACTTC. Translation: CSVGQLGNIQYF.

The rearrangement uses TRBV9 and TRBJ2-2; D is ambiguous. With 0 bases removed from V and 7 bases from J, the gap between germline ends came to 10 bases. CDR3 size: 14 residues. Germline V CDR1 and CDR2: SGDLS, YYNGEE. In nucleotides, the CDR3 is TGTGCCAGCAGCGTAGCCGTGGTCGGCGGGGAGCTGTTTTTT. It specifies CASSVAVVGGELFF.

The chain employs TRBV5-5 and TRBJ1-1; D is possibly TRBD1 (5 bases). This CDR3 region has 14 residues. Germline CDR1 is SGHKS and CDR2 is YYEKEE (reference sequence). The V gene lost 3 bases and the J gene lost 4 bases, with 13 bases spanning the gap. In nucleotides, the CDR3 is TGTGCCAGCAGCTCCCCGGGACGGATCACTGAAGCTTTCTTT. Its protein is CASSSPGRITEAFF.

The V call is TRBV7-2, the J call TRBJ2-7; TRBD1 matches at 11 bases. Germline values: CDR1 SGHTA, CDR2 FQGNSA. J gave up 4 bases and V 1 base, and 6 bases lay outside the gene matches. CDR3 length equals 16 residues. CDR3 in DNA: TGTGCCAGCAGCTTAGGGCCGGACAGGGGGCTTTACGAGCAGTACTTC. Translating gives CASSLGPDRGLYEQYF.

The chain has TRBV27 and TRBJ2-5; TRBD1 matches at 9 bases. This CDR3 has 15 amino acids. The junction had 6 bases not matched to a gene; V was cut back by 6 bases and J by 1 base. The germline V gene has CDR1 MNHEY and CDR2 SMNVEV (reference sequence). CDR3 nucleotides: TGTGCCAGCAGCCAACAGGGGGCGGCCCAAGAGACCCAGTACTTC. It codes for CASSQQGAAQETQYF.

The chain recombines TRBV5-1 with TRBJ2-2, with a tentative D call TRBD2 (5 bases). The CDR3 consists of 15 residues. V was clipped by 4 bases and J by 10 bases, with 20 bases between them. Germline V gene data show CDR1 as SGHRS and CDR2 as YFSETQ. CDR3 DNA: TGCGCCAGCAGCCAGCAACTAGGGCCACGCCTGGAGCTGTTTTTT. It specifies CASSQQLGPRLELFF.

This sequence joins TRBV7-3 and TRBJ2-3; 8 positions match TRBD2. J lost 4 bases, V lost 6 bases, and 9 bases had no gene match. CDR1 is SGHTA and CDR2 is FQGTGA in the germline V gene. The CDR3 consists of 15 residues. The CDR3, as DNA: TGTGCCAGCAGTCGCAGCGGGAGTGTTGCAGATACGCAGTATTTT. Protein: CASSRSGSVADTQYF.

The chain joins TRBV6-5 to TRBJ1-3; no reliable D call. Germline lookup yields CDR1 MNHEY and CDR2 SVGAGI. The V and J ends lost 11 bases and 4 bases respectively, with 15 bases between them. The CDR3 runs to 13 residues. The CDR3 is CASLAAMGNTIYF. CDR3 nucleotide sequence: TGTGCCTCCCTGGCGGCCATGGGAAACACCATATATTTT.

J is TRBJ2-5 and V is TRBV5-6; the match to TRBD1 covers 7 bases. This CDR3 region has 14 residues. Germline CDR1 is SGHDT and CDR2 is YYEEEE. The V and J ends lost 3 bases and 1 base, in that order; junction bases with no gene match: 3. CDR3 residues: CASSSGQFQETQYF. The CDR3 bases are TGTGCCAGCAGCTCGGGACAGTTCCAAGAGACCCAGTACTTC.

The rearrangement joins TRBV6-6 to TRBJ2-7; D is perhaps TRBD1 (5 bases). The germline gives CDR1 MNHNY, CDR2 SVGAGI (reference sequence). Trimming removed 6 bases from V and 2 bases from J, with 11 bases in between. The CDR3 sequence is 13 residues long. The CDR3 spells CASRWKTAYEQYF. Here the CDR3 DNA reads TGTGCCAGCAGGTGGAAGACAGCCTACGAGCAGTACTTC.

Only one count was recorded for this clone. The chain uses TRBV6-1 and TRBJ2-1; D unresolved. The germline V and J ends were trimmed by 2 bases and 0 bases, with 8 bases remaining between them. Germline V gene lookup returns CDR1 MNHNS and CDR2 SASEGT. CDR3 size: 15 residues. This CDR3 is CASSETLYSYNEQFF. CDR3 nucleotide sequence: TGTGCCAGCAGTGAAACCCTCTACTCCTACAATGAGCAGTTCTTC.

The chain is built from TRBV29-1 and TRBJ1-1, with D unclear. V lost 4 bases and J lost 4, with 16 bases in between. CDR1 and CDR2 (germline): SQVTM, ANQGSEA. The CDR3 runs to 14 residues. CDR3 nucleotide sequence: TGCAGCGTTGGCCAGCTGAATCAGGCCACTGAAGCTTTCTTT. Encoded protein: CSVGQLNQATEAFF.

The chain joins TRBV2 to TRBJ2-6; 11 positions agree with TRBD1. Germline CDR1 reads SNHLY; CDR2 reads FYNNEI. The CDR3 covers 16 residues. The V and J ends lost 4 bases and 2 bases, in that order; junction bases with no gene match: 1. CDR3 residues: CASSAGQGAGANVLTF. The CDR3 DNA is TGTGCCAGCAGTGCGGGACAGGGGGCTGGGGCCAACGTCCTGACTTTC.

This clone was seen a single time. The chain uses TRBV9 and TRBJ1-2, with 8 bases fitting TRBD1. CDR1 and CDR2 (germline): SGDLS, YYNGEE. The CDR3 is 15 residues long. The V and J ends lost 5 bases and 4 bases, in that order; junction bases with no gene match: 10. The CDR3 DNA reads as TGTGCCAGCAGTCCTCCAGGACAGGGTCCCTATGGCTACACCTTC. It yields the protein CASSPPGQGPYGYTF.

This chain links TRBV12-5 with TRBJ2-2; the match to TRBD1 covers 8 bases. Germline V gives CDR1 LGHNT, CDR2 FRNRAP. The CDR3 is 18 residues long. Trimming took 3 bases from V and 5 from J; bases not matched to a gene: 14. The CDR3 protein is CASGLAGNTGGVTGELFF. CDR3 DNA sequence: TGTGCTAGTGGTTTAGCCGGGAACACAGGGGGAGTTACCGGGGAGCTGTTTTTT.

The V gene is TRBV7-9, the J gene TRBJ2-1; D remains unclear. V was pared by 1 base and J by 14 bases, with 12 bases between. The germline V gene encodes CDR1 SEHNR and CDR2 FQNEAQ (reference sequence). The CDR3 covers 12 residues. The CDR3 protein is CASSLEALREFF. The DNA of the CDR3 is TGTGCCAGCAGCTTAGAGGCTCTAAGGGAGTTCTTC. Together with reference TRBV7-9 and TRBJ2-1, the CDR3 gives the full variable domain: DTGVSQNPRHKITKRGQNVTFRCDPISEHNRLYWYRQTLGQGPEFLTYFQNEAQLEKSRLLSDRFSAERPKGSFSTLEIQRTEQGDSAMYLCASSLEALREFFGPGTRLTVL.

This chain links TRBV9 with TRBJ1-4; tentative D call: TRBD1 (6 bases). Between the trimmed V and J ends, which lost 0 bases and 5 bases, there was a span of 11 bases. This CDR3 contains 15 residues. CDR1 is SGDLS and CDR2 is YYNGEE in the germline V gene. CDR3 residues: CASSVGQGRNEKLFF. The CDR3 nucleotides read TGTGCCAGCAGCGTAGGTCAGGGGAGAAATGAAAAACTGTTTTTT.

The gene calls are TRBV28 and TRBJ2-2; D possibly corresponds to TRBD2 (5 bases). Between the trimmed V and J ends, which lost 7 bases and 6 bases, there was a span of 12 bases. The CDR3 totals 13 residues. CDR1 is MDHEN and CDR2 is SYDVKM in the germline V gene. The CDR3 DNA reads as TGTGCCAGCACCAGCGGATCAGCCGGGGAGCTGTTTTTT. It translates to CASTSGSAGELFF. Supplemented by reference TRBV28 and TRBJ2-2, the full variable domain reads DVKVTQSSRYLVKRTGEKVFLECVQDMDHENMFWYRQDPGLGLRLIYFSYDVKMKEKGDIPEGYSVSREKKERFSLILESASTNQTSMYLCASTSGSAGELFFGEGSRLTVL.

The chain employs TRBV5-8 and TRBJ1-1; D remains ambiguous. V lost 4 bases to trimming and J lost 3 bases, with 10 bases between them. The CDR3 runs to 13 residues. The germline V gene encodes CDR1 SGHTS and CDR2 YDEGEE. This chain's CDR3 is CASSPIGYTEAFF. The CDR3, as DNA: TGTGCCAGCAGCCCCATCGGGTACACTGAAGCTTTCTTT.

The rearrangement uses TRBV5-6 and TRBJ2-4; D assignment may be TRBD1 or TRBD2 (5 bases each). The CDR3 contains 16 residues. The V and J ends lost 2 bases and 3 bases respectively, with 15 bases between them. The germline CDR1 and CDR2 sequences are SGHDT and YYEEEE. The CDR3 here is CASSFRGVVRKNIQYF. CDR3 nucleotide sequence: TGTGCCAGCAGCTTCCGAGGGGTCGTACGCAAAAACATTCAGTACTTC.

The rearrangement joins TRBV5-5 to TRBJ2-7, with a possible D match to TRBD2 (5 bases). Germline-derived CDR1 and CDR2 are SGHKS and YYEKEE (reference sequence). The CDR3 covers 14 residues. V gave up 6 bases and J gave up 1 base, with 14 bases separating them. CDR3 nucleotide sequence: TGTGCCAGCAACCGGGGTAACCCATCCTACGAGCAGTACTTC. The encoded protein is CASNRGNPSYEQYF.

The CDR3 DNA is TGTGCCAGCAGCTTAGTCGTATGGGAAGGGGATGAGCAGTTCTTC. This translates into CASSLVVWEGDEQFF. J is TRBJ2-1 and V is TRBV11-2; perhaps TRBD1 as D (5 bases). The CDR3 sequence is 15 residues long. The V gene lost 1 base and the J gene lost 8 bases, with 15 bases spanning the gap. The germline V gene encodes CDR1 SGHAT and CDR2 FQNNGV.